The 24 T cell receptor beta chains presented below share a single source sample, sequenced in a study of cytomegalovirus exposure and HLA in healthy donors. The PCR ran on 60 Vbeta and 13 Jbeta primers. Using immunoSEQ multiplex PCR, the repertoire was profiled, and TCRdb retains in-frame clones only, with some absent. The data show some 120,000 clones, 60% to 85% seen once. The sequencing sample was made of PBMCs. The receptors shown here come from a man aged 25 to 45 in good health and CMV-seronegative.

This clone was counted a few times. The genes are TRBV2 and TRBJ2-2, with 12 nucleotides matching TRBD1. CDR1 is SNHLY, CDR2 FYNNEI, per germline. This CDR3 is 15 amino acids long. Trimming cost V 7 bases and J 3 bases; bases outside gene matches: 3. In nucleotides, the CDR3 is TGTGCCAGCAAGGGGACAGGGGGCTACACCGGGGAGCTGTTTTTT. Its protein is CASKGTGGYTGELFF.

This chain uses TRBV27 with TRBJ2-7, with 14 bases matching TRBD2. The J segment lost 0 bases and the V segment lost 5 bases, leaving 15 bases of the junction unmatched. Looked up from germline, CDR1 is MNHEY and CDR2 is SMNVEV (reference sequence). The CDR3 has 20 amino acids. CDR3 bases: TGTGCCAGCAGTATTCGGACTAGCGGGAGGTCCTCGGCCATCTCCTACGAGCAGTACTTC. Amino acids: CASSIRTSGRSSAISYEQYF.

The chain combines TRBV5-1 with TRBJ2-1; 12 bases map to TRBD2. Germline loops: CDR1 SGHRS, CDR2 YFSETQ. The CDR3 has 16 residues. V shed 1 base and J 5 bases; nucleotides not matched to a gene: 4. The CDR3 reads CASSLKRLAGDNEQFF. The CDR3 DNA reads TGCGCCAGCAGCTTGAAGAGACTAGCGGGAGACAATGAGCAGTTCTTC.

The rearrangement joins TRBV30 to TRBJ2-3, with 8 positions matching TRBD2. V was clipped by 2 bases and J by 0 bases; unmatched bases: 7. The germline V gene encodes CDR1 GTSNPN and CDR2 SVGIG (reference sequence). CDR3 length: 16 residues. CDR3 sequence (DNA): TGTGCCTGGAGTCGCTTAGCGGGGTCTAGCACAGATACGCAGTATTTT. Its protein product is CAWSRLAGSSTDTQYF.

The chain couples TRBV27 to TRBJ1-5; 12 bases are shared with TRBD1. There are 15 residues in the CDR3. V gave up 11 bases and J gave up 7 bases; unmatched junction bases: 12. In germline, CDR1 is MNHEY, CDR2 SMNVEV (reference sequence). CDR3 nucleotide sequence: TGTGCCTGCCAACCGGGACAGGGGGCTCAACAGCCCCAGCATTTT. Translation: CACQPGQGAQQPQHF.

In DNA form, the CDR3 reads TGTGCCAGCTCGTCGGAAGGAAGGAGGCTCAATGAAAAACTGTTTTTT. Translating it yields CASSSEGRRLNEKLFF. The rearrangement joins TRBV18 to TRBJ1-4; no reliable D call. The V and J ends lost 6 bases and 5 bases respectively, with 19 bases between them. Per germline, CDR1 KGHSH and CDR2 LQKENI. The CDR3 is 16 amino acids.

The rearrangement joins TRBV28 to TRBJ1-2; perhaps TRBD1 as D (5 bases). Per germline, CDR1 MDHEN and CDR2 SYDVKM. The V end was cut by 6 bases, the J end by 2 bases, with 16 bases between. This CDR3 is built from 15 residues. The CDR3 loop reads CASSLTPTANYGYTF. The CDR3 DNA sequence: TGTGCCAGCAGCCTCACTCCGACAGCCAACTATGGCTACACCTTC.

This sequence joins TRBV9 and TRBJ1-4, with 7 bases lining up with TRBD1. The germline CDR1 and CDR2 sequences are SGDLS and YYNGEE. The ends lost 3 bases at V and 6 bases at J; junction bases unmatched: 5. The CDR3 sequence is 14 residues long. CDR3: CASSAQGTYEKLFF. The CDR3 DNA reads as TGTGCCAGCAGCGCACAGGGGACATATGAAAAACTGTTTTTT. Drawing the rest from reference TRBV9 and TRBJ1-4, the complete variable domain is DSGVTQTPKHLITATGQRVTLRCSPRSGDLSVYWYQQSLDQGLQFLIQYYNGEERAKGNILERFSAQQFPDLHSELNLSSLELGDSALYFCASSAQGTYEKLFFGSGTQLSVL.

In its sample, this clone was seen a few times. The V and J genes are TRBV6-6 and TRBJ2-6; no definite D call. CDR1 MNHNY and CDR2 SVGAGI come from the germline V gene (reference sequence). Trimming pared 4 bases from V and 4 bases from J, leaving 8 bases between. CDR3 length: 14 amino acids. CDR3 sequence (DNA): TGTGCCAGCAGTTCAACAGCAGGGGCCAACGTCCTGACTTTC. Translating it yields CASSSTAGANVLTF.

This clone appeared a single time. This sequence joins TRBV5-5 and TRBJ1-5; 7 bases are a match to TRBD1. The CDR3 is made up of 14 amino acids. The germline V gene encodes CDR1 SGHKS and CDR2 YYEKEE (reference sequence). J was trimmed by 4 bases and V by 5 bases; bases with no gene match: 6. The CDR3: CASSRPGQNQPQHF. CDR3 bases: TGTGCCAGCAGTCGACCGGGACAGAATCAGCCCCAGCATTTT.

CDR3 bases: TGTGCCAGCAGCTTAACAGGGACTCGGAATTCTTATACGCAGTATTTT. Amino acid sequence: CASSLTGTRNSYTQYF. The V gene is TRBV7-3, the J gene TRBJ2-3; D is possibly TRBD2 (6 bases). The CDR3 is made up of 16 amino acids. Germline-derived CDR1 and CDR2 are SGHTA and FQGTGA. Trimming stripped 0 bases from V and 7 bases from J, with 17 bases between.

A note on this clone: One end of the junction fails to match germline, which may point to a read error. This chain connects TRBV7-2 to TRBJ2-3; 11 bases match TRBD2. This CDR3 region has 15 residues. Germline CDR1 reads SGHTA; CDR2 reads FQGNSA. DNA of the CDR3: TGTGCCAGCAGCGTAGCGGGGGGGGGCACAGATACGCAGTATTTT. It yields the protein CASSVAGGGTDTQYF.

The J gene is TRBJ2-5, the V gene TRBV7-8, with 7 bases identical to TRBD2. CDR1 and CDR2 from the germline V gene are SGHVS and FQNEAQ. This CDR3 contains 14 residues. V lost 1 base and J lost 3; bases outside the gene matches: 2. The CDR3 nucleotides are TGTGCCAGCAGCTTAGTGCGGGGGAAAGAGACCCAGTACTTC. It codes for CASSLVRGKETQYF.

Notes on this clone: Additional DNA sequences in this sample encode the identical CDR3. The chain uses TRBV28 and TRBJ2-3, with D possibly matching TRBD1 (5 bases). The ends were cut back, 3 bases at V and 3 bases at J, with 7 bases in the middle. CDR1 and CDR2 from the germline V gene are MDHEN and SYDVKM. This CDR3 region has 13 residues. CDR3 sequence reads: CASSLQGTDTQYF. In DNA form, the CDR3 reads TGTGCCAGCAGTTTGCAGGGTACAGATACGCAGTATTTT.

The rearrangement joins TRBV6-1 to TRBJ2-5; TRBD1 matches 9 bases. V was pared by 4 bases and J by 1 base, with 4 bases of the junction left unmatched. Germline CDR1 MNHNS, CDR2 SASEGT. The CDR3 has 15 amino acids. The CDR3 here is CASSVIQGAQETQYF. The CDR3 DNA reads as TGTGCCAGCAGTGTAATACAGGGGGCCCAAGAGACCCAGTACTTC.

The V gene is TRBV4-1, the J gene TRBJ2-1; D may be TRBD2 (7 bases). The CDR3 consists of 17 residues. Trimming left V 1 base short and J 7 bases short, with 20 bases between. Germline V lookup: CDR1 MGHRA, CDR2 YSYEKL. The CDR3 sequence is CASSQVRGGFWDNEQFF. CDR3 coding DNA: TGCGCCAGCAGCCAAGTTAGGGGGGGATTTTGGGATAATGAGCAGTTCTTC.

The CDR3 region has the DNA TGTGCCTGGGGGGACAGTGACTACGAGCAGTACTTC. It specifies CAWGDSDYEQYF. The rearrangement joins TRBV30 to TRBJ2-7; 7 bases are shared with TRBD1. CDR3 size: 12 residues. The J segment lost 3 bases and the V segment lost 5 bases, leaving 4 bases of the junction unmatched. Looked up from germline, CDR1 is GTSNPN and CDR2 is SVGIG (reference sequence).

The rearrangement uses TRBV5-5 and TRBJ2-2; D possibly corresponds to TRBD1 (5 bases). The V end lost 0 bases, the J end lost 0 bases, and 9 bases lay between the germline ends. Germline CDR1 SGHKS, CDR2 YYEKEE (reference sequence). This CDR3 is built from 16 residues. The CDR3 DNA is TGTGCCAGCAGCTTGGGTCAGGGTACGAACACCGGGGAGCTGTTTTTT. It specifies CASSLGQGTNTGELFF.

The chain joins TRBV7-2 to TRBJ1-6; no reliable D call. The CDR3 is made up of 16 amino acids. Germline V gives CDR1 SGHTA, CDR2 FQGNSA. V lost 3 bases and J 9 bases, leaving 18 bases between the germline ends. CDR3 DNA sequence: TGTGCCAGCAGCTTTGTATCGGGGTTAGGTAGTTCACCCCTCCACTTT. Its translation is CASSFVSGLGSSPLHF.

This clone showed up just once. This chain joins TRBV9 and TRBJ2-5, with D tentatively TRBD2 (5 bases). V dropped 0 bases and J dropped 3 bases, with 6 bases sitting between them. Germline values: CDR1 SGDLS, CDR2 YYNGEE. This CDR3 is built from 13 residues. Here the CDR3 reads CASSVGTEETQYF. CDR3 bases: TGTGCCAGCAGCGTAGGGACTGAAGAGACCCAGTACTTC.

This rearrangement joins TRBV5-1 to TRBJ1-3; 8 bases agree with TRBD1. J was trimmed by 7 bases and V by 4 bases; bases with no gene match: 7. This CDR3 is built from 14 residues. CDR1 is SGHRS, CDR2 YFSETQ, per germline. The CDR3: CASSNPGQGNTIYF. The CDR3 DNA sequence: TGCGCCAGCAGCAACCCAGGACAGGGTAACACCATATATTTT.

The V gene is TRBV6-1, the J gene TRBJ2-1, with TRBD2 matching over 9 bases. Germline V gene lookup returns CDR1 MNHNS and CDR2 SASEGT. This CDR3 is built from 14 residues. The V segment lost 4 bases and the J segment 6 bases; nucleotides outside the gene matches: 4. In DNA form, the CDR3 reads TGTGCCAGCAGTGCGGGACTAGCTAGCAATGAGCAGTTCTTC. Protein: CASSAGLASNEQFF.

The chain has TRBV5-1 and TRBJ2-7; 8 bases agree with TRBD1. CDR3 length: 14 amino acids. V was pared by 3 bases and J by 3 bases, with 5 bases of the junction left unmatched. Looked up from germline, CDR1 is SGHRS and CDR2 is YFSETQ. This CDR3 is CASSSGGQVYEQYF. The CDR3 DNA sequence: TGCGCCAGCAGCTCAGGGGGACAGGTCTACGAGCAGTACTTC.

In this sample, this clone turned up once. The chain carries TRBV25-1 and TRBJ2-7; tentative D call: TRBD2 (6 bases). V dropped 1 base and J dropped 0 bases, with 10 bases sitting between them. In germline, CDR1 is MGHDK, CDR2 SYGVNS. CDR3 length equals 15 residues. The CDR3 loop is CASSEWGESSYEQYF. The CDR3 nucleotides read TGTGCCAGCAGTGAATGGGGGGAGAGCTCCTACGAGCAGTACTTC.